The sequence of this T cell receptor beta chain was determined in a study of T cell clonality in common variable immunodeficiency. The study's findings and limits: TCRbeta clonality was increased in CVID versus healthy controls.

This clone was seen at least ten times. Its antigen is not identified. The read terminates 3 residues ahead of where the CDR3 ends, so the germline J gene completes it. Clones were sequenced by immunoSEQ multiplex PCR, and TCRdb holds only the in-frame ones, with some missing. This sample has some 38,000 clones, each found more than once. The V end lost 0 bases, the J end lost 4 bases, and 8 bases lay between the germline ends. Germline lookup yields CDR1 SGHRS and CDR2 YFSETQ. The CDR3 length is 14 residues. This clonotype was obtained from a person between 18 and 75 years old in good health. This chain connects TRBV5-1 to TRBJ2-1; no definite D call. Sequencing was carried out using peripheral blood mononuclear cells. CDR3 protein: CASSLAGFYNEQFF. CDR3 DNA, as far as it was read: TGCGCCAGCAGCTTGGCCGGGTTTTACAATGAG.